This entry lists 25 T cell receptor beta chains sequenced from one sample in a study of cytomegalovirus exposure and HLA in healthy donors. The primer mix had 60 Vbeta and 13 Jbeta primers. Method: immunoSEQ multiplex PCR; TCRdb's copy keeps in-frame clones and lacks some. The sample is made up of 200,000 to 250,000 clones, and the top ten hold approximately 1% of it. Sequences were obtained from PBMCs. Every receptor here comes from a young woman in good health and CMV-seropositive.

The CDR3, as DNA: TGTGCCAGCAGCGTAGGCCTATCAGAGACCCAGTACTTC. Its translation is CASSVGLSETQYF. This chain links TRBV9 with TRBJ2-5; D remains ambiguous. The CDR3 length is 13 residues. Germline-derived CDR1 and CDR2 are SGDLS and YYNGEE. V lost 0 bases, J lost 4 bases, and 7 bases lay in between.

The rearrangement links TRBV4-1 to TRBJ1-2; possible D gene TRBD1, 5 bases. The CDR3 consists of 14 residues. Germline CDR1 reads MGHRA; CDR2 reads YSYEKL. V was trimmed by 7 bases and J by 10 bases, leaving 22 bases between them. Here the CDR3 reads CASISSPGGMVYTF. CDR3 bases: TGCGCCAGCATTTCCTCGCCCGGGGGAATGGTCTACACCTTC.

The chain combines TRBV6-5 with TRBJ2-1; 12 nucleotides line up with TRBD1. This CDR3 has 14 residues. The J segment lost 9 bases and the V segment lost 5 bases, leaving 5 bases of the junction unmatched. The V gene's germline CDR1 is MNHEY and CDR2 SVGAGI. CDR3: CASSPGQGAFEQFF. CDR3 DNA sequence: TGTGCCAGCAGTCCGGGACAGGGGGCTTTTGAGCAGTTCTTC.

The rearrangement uses TRBV10-3 and TRBJ2-7; tentatively, D is TRBD1 (5 bases). Per the germline V gene, CDR1 is ENHRY and CDR2 is SYGVKD. Trimming pared 11 bases from V and 3 bases from J, leaving 11 bases between. The CDR3 extends over 11 amino acids. CDR3 DNA: TGTGCCGCAGGGTTAAGCTACGAGCAGTACTTC. Its protein product is CAAGLSYEQYF.

The rearrangement links TRBV25-1 to TRBJ2-7, with TRBD1 matching 10 bases. Germline CDR1 is MGHDK and CDR2 is SYGVNS. This CDR3 has 15 residues. J gave up 3 bases and V 5 bases, and 7 bases lay outside the gene matches. The CDR3 sequence is CASSSLGTGDYEQYF. Written as DNA, the CDR3 is TGTGCCAGCAGTTCCTTAGGGACAGGGGACTACGAGCAGTACTTC.

The chain uses TRBV9 and TRBJ1-2; weak D call: TRBD1 (5 bases). CDR3 length: 18 residues. With 4 bases removed from V and 1 base from J, the gap between germline ends came to 23 bases. Germline CDR1 SGDLS, CDR2 YYNGEE. CDR3 nucleotide sequence: TGTGCCAGCAGCCGCCGGGGAGGGGATAGTGTCAGTAACTATGGCTACACCTTC. Amino acid sequence: CASSRRGGDSVSNYGYTF. Drawing the rest from reference TRBV9 and TRBJ1-2, the complete variable domain is DSGVTQTPKHLITATGQRVTLRCSPRSGDLSVYWYQQSLDQGLQFLIQYYNGEERAKGNILERFSAQQFPDLHSELNLSSLELGDSALYFCASSRRGGDSVSNYGYTFGSGTRLTVV.

This chain uses TRBV5-1 with TRBJ2-7; TRBD2 matches at 9 bases. Germline loops: CDR1 SGHRS, CDR2 YFSETQ. Trimming cost V 3 bases and J 5 bases; bases outside gene matches: 6. The length of the CDR3 is 14 residues. The DNA of the CDR3 is TGCGCCAGCAGCTACCTACTAGCGGGTAACGAGCAGTACTTC. As protein: CASSYLLAGNEQYF.

The chain has TRBV19 and TRBJ2-2; D unclear. The CDR3 totals 13 residues. The V end was cut by 4 bases, the J end by 2 bases, with 5 bases between. The germline V gene has CDR1 LNHDA and CDR2 SQIVND (reference sequence). The CDR3, as DNA: TGTGCCAGTAGTAATTATAACACCGGGGAGCTGTTTTTT. Its translation is CASSNYNTGELFF.

The CDR3 nucleotides read TGTGCCAGCAGCGGTAATAGCAATCAGCCCCAGCATTTT. Protein product: CASSGNSNQPQHF. The chain carries TRBV27 and TRBJ1-5; D gene ambiguous. Germline CDR1 reads MNHEY; CDR2 reads SMNVEV (reference sequence). The CDR3 runs to 13 residues. V gave up 6 bases and J gave up 0 bases, with 6 bases separating them.

The V gene is TRBV10-2, the J gene TRBJ2-2; D gene unclear. Trimming pared 6 bases from V and 7 bases from J, leaving 6 bases between. Germline V gene sequence: CDR1 WSHSY, CDR2 SAAADI. This CDR3 is built from 11 residues. CDR3 region: CASSFIGELFF. The DNA for the CDR3 is TGCGCCAGCAGCTTTATCGGGGAGCTGTTTTTT.

The J gene is TRBJ1-2, the V gene TRBV5-1, with TRBD1 matching over 7 bases. Germline CDR1 is SGHRS and CDR2 is YFSETQ. The V segment lost 3 bases and the J segment 1 base; nucleotides outside the gene matches: 9. This CDR3 spans 16 amino acids. The CDR3 nucleotides read TGCGCCAGCAGCTGGGTCACGACAGGGCTTAACTATGGCTACACCTTC. Its protein is CASSWVTTGLNYGYTF.

This chain uses TRBV7-2 with TRBJ2-2; D not certain. Per germline, CDR1 SGHTA and CDR2 FQGNSA. V lost 4 bases to trimming and J lost 7 bases, with 13 bases between them. The CDR3 runs 14 residues. The CDR3 DNA follows: TGTGCCAGCAGCTCCACGACTCCCGGCGGGGAGCTGTTTTTT. This sequence encodes CASSSTTPGGELFF.

The genes are TRBV7-2 and TRBJ1-5; the D is unclear. V was cut by 5 bases and J by 3 bases, with 14 bases left in between. CDR1 is SGHTA and CDR2 is FQGNSA in the germline V gene. CDR3 length: 15 amino acids. Written as DNA, the CDR3 is TGTGCCAGCAGCCCCGTGGGGAGGATCAATCAGCCCCAGCATTTT. Its translation is CASSPVGRINQPQHF.

The chain is built from TRBV2 and TRBJ1-1, with D hard to call. The CDR3 covers 14 residues. CDR1 and CDR2 (germline): SNHLY, FYNNEI. The V end lost 10 bases, the J end lost 8 bases, and 23 bases lay between the germline ends. The CDR3 sequence: CATYGSGILAEAFF. CDR3 bases: TGTGCCACCTACGGGTCTGGTATTCTTGCGGAAGCTTTCTTT.

The V call is TRBV7-9, the J call TRBJ2-7; the match to TRBD1 covers 8 bases. The trim removed 5 bases at V and 3 bases at J, leaving 6 bases unmatched. The CDR3 length is 14 residues. Germline V gene data show CDR1 as SEHNR and CDR2 as FQNEAQ (reference sequence). In nucleotides, the CDR3 is TGTGCCAGCAGCCAATTTGGACAGGGCTACGAGCAGTACTTC. Its translation is CASSQFGQGYEQYF.

V is TRBV27 and J is TRBJ2-3, with 10 bases lining up with TRBD2. Trimming removed 0 bases from V and 0 bases from J; junction bases left unmatched: 9. Germline V gene lookup returns CDR1 MNHEY and CDR2 SMNVEV (reference sequence). The CDR3 runs 19 residues. The DNA of the CDR3 is TGTGCCAGCAGTTTATCCCCCCAGCGGGGGGGCTTGAGCACAGATACGCAGTATTTT. Translation gives CASSLSPQRGGLSTDTQYF.

The CDR3 DNA reads TGCGCCAGCAGCCCTGACAGCGTTTCAAATCAGCCCCAGCATTTT. This gives the protein CASSPDSVSNQPQHF. This chain links TRBV5-1 with TRBJ1-5; maybe TRBD1 (5 bases). V lost 4 bases to trimming and J lost 4 bases, with 15 bases between them. Looked up from germline, CDR1 is SGHRS and CDR2 is YFSETQ. The CDR3 consists of 15 residues.

The rearrangement links TRBV7-9 to TRBJ1-2; 7 bases are shared with TRBD1. The V and J ends lost 0 bases and 5 bases, in that order; junction bases with no gene match: 12. This CDR3 is 17 amino acids long. The germline CDR1 and CDR2 sequences are SEHNR and FQNEAQ (reference sequence). The CDR3 is CASSLARTGRIIYGYTF. CDR3 DNA: TGTGCCAGCAGCTTAGCGCGGACAGGCCGAATTATTTATGGCTACACCTTC.

The chain employs TRBV18 and TRBJ2-6; no clear D gene. V was shortened by 1 base and J by 1 base, with 8 bases between the two germline ends. Germline-derived CDR1 and CDR2 are KGHSH and LQKENI. The CDR3 spans 16 residues. The DNA for the CDR3 is TGTGCCAGCTCACCACAGTTTGAGTCTGGGGCCAACGTCCTGACTTTC. Its translation is CASSPQFESGANVLTF.

V is TRBV4-2 and J is TRBJ1-6; 8 positions match TRBD1. V shed 4 bases and J 3 bases; nucleotides not matched to a gene: 2. CDR3 length: 15 amino acids. CDR1 is LGHNA and CDR2 is YNFKEQ in the germline V gene. The CDR3 reads CASSPDRGYNSPLHF. The CDR3 nucleotides read TGTGCCAGCAGCCCTGACAGGGGCTATAATTCACCCCTCCACTTT.

The chain couples TRBV5-8 to TRBJ1-4, with TRBD1 matching over 9 bases. This CDR3 contains 16 residues. Germline CDR1 SGHTS, CDR2 YDEGEE. Trimming took 0 bases from V and 0 from J; bases not matched to a gene: 0. This CDR3 reads CASSLGQGATNEKLFF. In DNA form, the CDR3 reads TGTGCCAGCAGCTTGGGACAGGGGGCAACTAATGAAAAACTGTTTTTT. Complete variable domain (other parts from reference TRBV5-8 and TRBJ1-4): EAGVTQSPTHLIKTRGQQATLRCSPISGHTSVYWYQQALGLGLQFLLWYDEGEERNRGNFPPRFSGRQFPNYSSELNVNALELEDSALYLCASSLGQGATNEKLFFGSGTQLSVL.

For the CDR3, the DNA is TGTGCCAGCTCACCACAGGGAAGTTGGGCCCGGGGAGGCTACACCTTC. It encodes CASSPQGSWARGGYTF. The V gene is TRBV18, the J gene TRBJ1-2, with D hard to call. CDR3 size: 16 residues. The V gene's germline CDR1 is KGHSH and CDR2 LQKENI. V dropped 1 base and J dropped 8 bases, with 20 bases sitting between them.

The V call is TRBV7-9, the J call TRBJ2-1, with no clear D. The ends were cut back, 3 bases at V and 9 bases at J, with 9 bases in the middle. Germline CDR1 reads SEHNR; CDR2 reads FQNEAQ (reference sequence). This CDR3 has 12 amino acids. In DNA, the CDR3 is TGTGCCAGCAGCTTTGTAATGCGTGAGCAGTTCTTC. It codes for CASSFVMREQFF.

The gene calls are TRBV28 and TRBJ2-7, with 11 bases aligning to TRBD2. With 10 bases clipped from V and 4 bases from J, the junction kept 6 bases outside the gene matches. The CDR3 has 13 amino acids. Germline CDR1 MDHEN, CDR2 SYDVKM. The CDR3 reads CAILAGGMYEQYF. For the CDR3, the DNA is TGTGCCATCCTAGCGGGAGGAATGTACGAGCAGTACTTC. Full variable domain (outside the CDR3, taken from reference TRBV28 and TRBJ2-7): DVKVTQSSRYLVKRTGEKVFLECVQDMDHENMFWYRQDPGLGLRLIYFSYDVKMKEKGDIPEGYSVSREKKERFSLILESASTNQTSMYLCAILAGGMYEQYFGPGTRLTVT.

Points on this clone: At the DNA level, this CDR3 is encoded by other sequences in the same sample as well. The chain links TRBV10-3 to TRBJ1-5; 9 bases match TRBD1. This CDR3 has 13 amino acids. V trimming: 6 bases; J trimming: 4 bases; junction bases outside the gene matches: 1. Germline V lookup: CDR1 ENHRY, CDR2 SYGVKD. The DNA of the CDR3 is TGTGCCATCAGACAGGGGGCGAATCAGCCCCAGCATTTT. Translating it yields CAIRQGANQPQHF.